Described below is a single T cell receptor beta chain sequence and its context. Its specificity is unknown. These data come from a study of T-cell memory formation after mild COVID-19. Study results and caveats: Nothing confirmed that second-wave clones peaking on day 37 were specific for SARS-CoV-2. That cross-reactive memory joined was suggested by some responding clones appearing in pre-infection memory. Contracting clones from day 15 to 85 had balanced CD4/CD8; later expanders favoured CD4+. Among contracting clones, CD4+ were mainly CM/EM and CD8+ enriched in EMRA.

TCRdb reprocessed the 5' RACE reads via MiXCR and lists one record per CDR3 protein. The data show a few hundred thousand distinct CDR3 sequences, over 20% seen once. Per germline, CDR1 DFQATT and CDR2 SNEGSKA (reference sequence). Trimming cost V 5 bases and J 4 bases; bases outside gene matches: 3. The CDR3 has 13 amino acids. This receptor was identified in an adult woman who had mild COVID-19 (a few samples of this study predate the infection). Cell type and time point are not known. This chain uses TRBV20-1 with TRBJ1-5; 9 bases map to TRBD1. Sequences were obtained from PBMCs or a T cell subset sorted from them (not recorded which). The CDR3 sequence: CSAWDRDNQPQHF. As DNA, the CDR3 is TGCAGTGCTTGGGACAGGGATAATCAGCCCCAGCATTTT.